This T cell receptor beta chain was identified in a study of shared clonotypes between healthy human individuals. At the level of the study: The study enrolled a couple of women and three men aged 18 to 49.

Several immunoSEQ 96-well plates shared each subset's DNA, each plate a replicate. Sequencing was performed with immunoSEQ multiplex PCR; in TCRdb, only in-frame clones are kept and a portion is missing. The repertoire holds 800,000 to 1,200,000 clones, about four fifths seen once, with 0.5% to 0.6% in the top ten. This CDR3 has 14 residues. In germline, CDR1 is SEHNR, CDR2 FQNEAQ (reference sequence). Trimming left V 2 bases short and J 6 bases short, with 13 bases between. As concerns this clone: Its matching antigen is unknown.

Study-level findings and limits: Non-shared clonotypes were found to have lower generation probabilities than the clonotypes that were shared by all four of the sorted-subset donors. The small donor group covered limited genetic and exposure diversity.

The sequencing sample was made of memory CD4+ T cells from PBMCs. The sample's subset: CD45RA-negative fraction. The chain has TRBV7-9 and TRBJ1-2, with unresolved D. The TCR comes from a man aged 18 to 35 in good health. Some clones in this sample may be carry-over from other donors' samples. The CDR3 coding sequence is TGTGCCAGCAGCTTATTGGCCGCTTCGGATGGCTACACCTTC. Translation: CASSLLAASDGYTF. The full variable domain, rest sourced from reference TRBV7-9 and TRBJ1-2, is DTGVSQNPRHKITKRGQNVTFRCDPISEHNRLYWYRQTLGQGPEFLTYFQNEAQLEKSRLLSDRFSAERPKGSFSTLEIQRTEQGDSAMYLCASSLLAASDGYTFGSGTRLTVV.